This T cell receptor beta chain emerged from a study of CD8 T cells in ankylosing spondylitis. Quantitative barcoded 5'-RACE was used to prepare TCR beta libraries. TCRdb independently ran MiXCR on the 5' RACE reads; one entry per CDR3 protein. The repertoire holds a few hundred thousand distinct CDR3 sequences, with roughly 10% as singletons. Germline CDR1 reads DFQATT; CDR2 reads SNEGSKA (reference sequence). This CDR3 comprises 14 residues. Sequences were obtained from blood, either unsorted or a sorted T cell fraction (not recorded which). This sequence was found in a male donor with ankylosing spondylitis or in good health (not recorded which). The chain joins TRBV20-1 to TRBJ2-1, with TRBD2 matching 7 bases. CDR3 nucleotide sequence: TGCATTCTCATGGGGGGGGGATCCTACAATGAGCAGTTCTTC. Translation gives CILMGGGSYNEQFF.